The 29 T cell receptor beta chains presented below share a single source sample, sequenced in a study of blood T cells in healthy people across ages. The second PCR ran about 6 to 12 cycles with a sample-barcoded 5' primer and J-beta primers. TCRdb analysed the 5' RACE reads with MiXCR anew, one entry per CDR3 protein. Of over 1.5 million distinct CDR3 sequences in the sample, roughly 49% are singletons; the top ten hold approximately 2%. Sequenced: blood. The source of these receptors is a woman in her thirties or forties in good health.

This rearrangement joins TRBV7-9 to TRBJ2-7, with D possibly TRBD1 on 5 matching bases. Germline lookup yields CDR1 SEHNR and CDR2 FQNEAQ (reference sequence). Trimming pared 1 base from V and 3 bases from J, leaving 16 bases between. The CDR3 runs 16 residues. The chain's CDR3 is CASSLEAGITFYEQYF. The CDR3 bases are TGTGCCAGCAGCTTAGAGGCAGGGATAACTTTCTACGAGCAGTACTTC.

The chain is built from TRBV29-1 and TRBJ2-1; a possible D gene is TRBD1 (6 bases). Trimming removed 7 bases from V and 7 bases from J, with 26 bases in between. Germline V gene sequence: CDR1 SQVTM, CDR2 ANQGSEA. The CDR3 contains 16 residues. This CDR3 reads CSALADRTAGGNEQFF. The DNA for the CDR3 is TGCAGCGCGTTGGCCGACCGGACAGCAGGCGGGAATGAGCAGTTCTTC.

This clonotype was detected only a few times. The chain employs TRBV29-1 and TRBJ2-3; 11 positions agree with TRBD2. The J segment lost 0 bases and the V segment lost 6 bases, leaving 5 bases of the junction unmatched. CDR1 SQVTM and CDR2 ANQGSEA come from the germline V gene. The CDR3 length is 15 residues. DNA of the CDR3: TGCAGCGTGATCAGACTAGCGGGGAGCACAGATACGCAGTATTTT. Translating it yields CSVIRLAGSTDTQYF.

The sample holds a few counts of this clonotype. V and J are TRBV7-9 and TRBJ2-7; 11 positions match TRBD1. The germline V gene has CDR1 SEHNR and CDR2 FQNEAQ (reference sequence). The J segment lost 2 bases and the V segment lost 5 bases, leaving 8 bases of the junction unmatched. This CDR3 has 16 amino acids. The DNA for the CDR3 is TGTGCCAGCAGCACCGCACCGGGACAGGGGGCCTACGAGCAGTACTTC. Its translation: CASSTAPGQGAYEQYF.

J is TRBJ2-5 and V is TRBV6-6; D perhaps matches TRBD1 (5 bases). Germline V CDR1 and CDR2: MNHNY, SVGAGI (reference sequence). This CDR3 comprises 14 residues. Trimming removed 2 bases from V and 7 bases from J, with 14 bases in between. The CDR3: CASSYDPGRGTQYF. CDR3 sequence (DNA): TGTGCCAGCAGTTACGATCCTGGAAGGGGGACCCAGTACTTC.

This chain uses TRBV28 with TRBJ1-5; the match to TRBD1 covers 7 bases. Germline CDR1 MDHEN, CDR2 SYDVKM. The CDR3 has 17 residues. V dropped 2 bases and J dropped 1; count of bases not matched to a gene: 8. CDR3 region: CASSLRQGVLSNQPQHF. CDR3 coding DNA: TGTGCCAGCAGTTTAAGACAGGGAGTGCTAAGCAATCAGCCCCAGCATTTT.

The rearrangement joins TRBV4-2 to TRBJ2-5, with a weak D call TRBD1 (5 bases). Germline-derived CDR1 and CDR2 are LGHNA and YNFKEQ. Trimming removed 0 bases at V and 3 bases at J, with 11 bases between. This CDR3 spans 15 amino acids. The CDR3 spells CASSQELGREETQYF. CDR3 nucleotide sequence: TGTGCCAGCAGCCAAGAGCTAGGCAGGGAAGAGACCCAGTACTTC.

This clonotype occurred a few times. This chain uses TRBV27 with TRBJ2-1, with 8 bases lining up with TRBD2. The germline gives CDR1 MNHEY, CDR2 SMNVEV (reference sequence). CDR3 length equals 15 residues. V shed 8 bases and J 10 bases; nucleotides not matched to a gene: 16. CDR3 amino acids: CASLLRGALPGEQFF. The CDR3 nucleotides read TGTGCCAGCCTTTTGCGGGGGGCTCTACCGGGGGAGCAGTTCTTC.

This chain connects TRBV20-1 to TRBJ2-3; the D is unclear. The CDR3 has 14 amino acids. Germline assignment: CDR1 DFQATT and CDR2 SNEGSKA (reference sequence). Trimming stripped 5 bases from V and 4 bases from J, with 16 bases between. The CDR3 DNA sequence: TGCAGTGCTCAAAGGTGGTCTACCGCAGATACGCAGTATTTT. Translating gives CSAQRWSTADTQYF.

CDR3 in DNA: TGTGCCAGCAGCGCACGTTTTCTTGATCAGCCCCAGCATTTT. Protein product: CASSARFLDQPQHF. V is TRBV27 and J is TRBJ1-5; D gene ambiguous. This CDR3 region has 14 residues. V gave up 6 bases and J gave up 5 bases, with 14 bases separating them. Germline CDR1 MNHEY, CDR2 SMNVEV (reference sequence).

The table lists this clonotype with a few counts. This chain's CDR3 is CASSQDPGGAVRADTQYF. The CDR3 DNA reads as TGCGCCAGCAGCCAAGATCCGGGGGGGGCGGTTCGTGCAGATACGCAGTATTTT. V gene TRBV4-3 combines with J gene TRBJ2-3; 8 nucleotides line up with TRBD2. The germline V gene encodes CDR1 LGHNA and CDR2 YSLEER. The V and J ends lost 0 bases and 4 bases, in that order; junction bases with no gene match: 12. The CDR3 sequence is 18 residues long.

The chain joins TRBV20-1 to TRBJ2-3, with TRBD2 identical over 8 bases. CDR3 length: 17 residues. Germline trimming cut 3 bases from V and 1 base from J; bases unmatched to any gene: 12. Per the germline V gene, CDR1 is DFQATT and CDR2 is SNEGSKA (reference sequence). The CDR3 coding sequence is TGCAGTGCTAGTGGCCCGTGGGCGGGGGGTCGCACAGATACGCAGTATTTT. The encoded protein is CSASGPWAGGRTDTQYF.

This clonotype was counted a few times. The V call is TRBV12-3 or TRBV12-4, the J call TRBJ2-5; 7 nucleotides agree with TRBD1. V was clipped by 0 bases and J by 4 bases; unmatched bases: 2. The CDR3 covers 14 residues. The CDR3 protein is CASSLANRGETQYF. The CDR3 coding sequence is TGTGCCAGCAGTTTAGCGAACAGGGGAGAGACCCAGTACTTC.

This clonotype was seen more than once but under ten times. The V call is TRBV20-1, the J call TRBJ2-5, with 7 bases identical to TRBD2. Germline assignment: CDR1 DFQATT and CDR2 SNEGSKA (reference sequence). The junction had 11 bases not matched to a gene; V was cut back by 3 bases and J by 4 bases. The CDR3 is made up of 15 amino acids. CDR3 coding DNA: TGCAGTGCTAGCGTCTGGGAGCGGGGCCTAGAGACCCAGTACTTC. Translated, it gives CSASVWERGLETQYF.

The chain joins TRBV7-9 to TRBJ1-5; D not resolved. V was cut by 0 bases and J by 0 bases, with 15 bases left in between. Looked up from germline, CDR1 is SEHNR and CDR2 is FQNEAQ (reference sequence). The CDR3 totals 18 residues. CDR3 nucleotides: TGTGCCAGCAGCTTAGCACTTCACAAAGAATATAGCAATCAGCCCCAGCATTTT. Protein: CASSLALHKEYSNQPQHF.

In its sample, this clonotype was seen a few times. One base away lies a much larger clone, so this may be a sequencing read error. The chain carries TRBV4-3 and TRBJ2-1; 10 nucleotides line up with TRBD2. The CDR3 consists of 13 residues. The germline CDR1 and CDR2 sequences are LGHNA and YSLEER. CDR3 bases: TGCGCCAGCACCAGCGGGGGGGCCGGTGAGCGGTTCTTC. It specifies CASTSGGAGERFF.

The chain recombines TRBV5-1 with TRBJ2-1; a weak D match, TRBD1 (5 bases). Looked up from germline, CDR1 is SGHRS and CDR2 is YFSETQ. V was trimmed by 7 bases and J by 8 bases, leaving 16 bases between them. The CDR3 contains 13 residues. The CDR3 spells CASSDVGAYEQFF. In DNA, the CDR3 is TGCGCCAGCTCCGACGTAGGGGCCTATGAGCAGTTCTTC.

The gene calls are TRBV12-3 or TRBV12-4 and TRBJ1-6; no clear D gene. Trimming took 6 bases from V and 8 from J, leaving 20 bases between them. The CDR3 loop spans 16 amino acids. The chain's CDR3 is CASRIETGPNHSPLHF. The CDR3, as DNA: TGTGCCAGCAGAATAGAGACGGGTCCAAACCATTCACCCCTCCACTTT.

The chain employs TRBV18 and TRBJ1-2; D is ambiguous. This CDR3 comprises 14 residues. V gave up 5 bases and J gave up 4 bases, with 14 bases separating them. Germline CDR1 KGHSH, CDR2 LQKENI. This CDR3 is CASSSIELPYGYTF. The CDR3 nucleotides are TGTGCCAGCTCATCCATCGAGCTCCCCTATGGCTACACCTTC.

The DNA of the CDR3 is TGTGCCAGCAGTCAGGGTGTGTATGGCGGCTACACCTTC. Its translation: CASSQGVYGGYTF. The V call is TRBV27, the J call TRBJ1-2; perhaps TRBD1 as D (5 bases). Trimming shortened V by 5 bases and J by 8 bases, and 15 bases separated the two germline ends. There are 13 residues in the CDR3. The V gene's germline CDR1 is MNHEY and CDR2 SMNVEV (reference sequence).

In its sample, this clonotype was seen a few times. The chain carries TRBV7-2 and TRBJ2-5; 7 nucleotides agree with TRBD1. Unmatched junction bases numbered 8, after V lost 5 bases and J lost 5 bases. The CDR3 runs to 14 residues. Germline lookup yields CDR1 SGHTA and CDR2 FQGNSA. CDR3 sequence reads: CASSDGTVVETQYF. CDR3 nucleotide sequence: TGTGCCAGCAGCGACGGGACAGTCGTTGAGACCCAGTACTTC.

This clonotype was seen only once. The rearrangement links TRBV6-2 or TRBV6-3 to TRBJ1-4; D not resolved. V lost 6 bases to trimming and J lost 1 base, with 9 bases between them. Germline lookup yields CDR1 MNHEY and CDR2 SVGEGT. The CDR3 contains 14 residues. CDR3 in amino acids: CASRRGITNEKLFF. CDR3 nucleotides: TGTGCCAGCAGGCGCGGGATAACTAATGAAAAACTGTTTTTT.

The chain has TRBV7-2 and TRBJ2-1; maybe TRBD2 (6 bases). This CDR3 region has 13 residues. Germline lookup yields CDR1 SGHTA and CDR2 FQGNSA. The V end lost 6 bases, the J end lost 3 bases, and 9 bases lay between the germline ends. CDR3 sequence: CASRIGGYNEQFF. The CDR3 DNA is TGTGCCAGCAGAATCGGGGGCTACAATGAGCAGTTCTTC.

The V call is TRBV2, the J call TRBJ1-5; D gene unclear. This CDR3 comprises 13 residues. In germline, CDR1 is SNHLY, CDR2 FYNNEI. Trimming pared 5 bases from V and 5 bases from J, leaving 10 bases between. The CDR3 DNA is TGTGCCAGCAGTTCTGGAGGGTATCAGCCCCAGCATTTT. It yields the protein CASSSGGYQPQHF.

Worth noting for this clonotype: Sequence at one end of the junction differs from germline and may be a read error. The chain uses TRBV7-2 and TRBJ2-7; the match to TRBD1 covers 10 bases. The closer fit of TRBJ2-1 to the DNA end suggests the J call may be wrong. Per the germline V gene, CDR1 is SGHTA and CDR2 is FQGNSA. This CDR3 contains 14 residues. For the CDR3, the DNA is TGTGCCGGCAGCTTGGACAGGGGGAGCGATGAGCAGTTCTTC. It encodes CAGSLDRGSDEQFF.

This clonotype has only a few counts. The CDR3 sequence is CASNLPVGDREDEQYF. The CDR3 nucleotides are TGTGCCAGCAACTTACCCGTGGGAGACAGGGAAGACGAGCAGTACTTC. The chain joins TRBV27 to TRBJ2-7; 7 bases are shared with TRBD1. CDR3 length: 16 amino acids. Per germline, CDR1 MNHEY and CDR2 SMNVEV (reference sequence). V gave up 7 bases and J gave up 5 bases; unmatched junction bases: 17.

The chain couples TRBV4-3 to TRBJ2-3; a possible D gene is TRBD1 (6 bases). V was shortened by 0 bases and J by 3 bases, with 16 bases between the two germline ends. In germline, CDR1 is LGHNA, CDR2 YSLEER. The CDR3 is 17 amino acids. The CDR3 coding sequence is TGCGCCAGCAGCCAAGACCCTTGGGGGCAGGCTACAGATACGCAGTATTTT. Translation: CASSQDPWGQATDTQYF.

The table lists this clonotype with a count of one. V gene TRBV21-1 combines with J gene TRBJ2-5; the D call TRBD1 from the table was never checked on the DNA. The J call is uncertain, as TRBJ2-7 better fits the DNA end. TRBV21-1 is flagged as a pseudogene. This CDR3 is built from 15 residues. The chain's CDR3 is CASGKKGGGRDEQYF. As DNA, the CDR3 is TGTGCCAGCGGCAAAAAGGGGGGTGGCAGGGACGAGCAGTACTTC.

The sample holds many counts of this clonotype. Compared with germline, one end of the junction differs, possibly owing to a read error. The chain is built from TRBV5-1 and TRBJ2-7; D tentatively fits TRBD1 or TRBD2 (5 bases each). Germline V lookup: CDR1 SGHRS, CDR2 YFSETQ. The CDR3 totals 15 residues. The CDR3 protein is CASSLGQGSSYEQYF. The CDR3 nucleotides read TGTGCCAGCTCACTAGGCCAGGGTAGCTCCTACGAGCAGTACTTC. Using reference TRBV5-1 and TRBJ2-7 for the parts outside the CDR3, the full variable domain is KAGVTQTPRYLIKTRGQQVTLSCSPISGHRSVSWYQQTPGQGLQFLFEYFSETQRNKGNFPGRFSGRQFSNSRSEMNVSTLELGDSALYLCASSLGQGSSYEQYFGPGTRLTVT.